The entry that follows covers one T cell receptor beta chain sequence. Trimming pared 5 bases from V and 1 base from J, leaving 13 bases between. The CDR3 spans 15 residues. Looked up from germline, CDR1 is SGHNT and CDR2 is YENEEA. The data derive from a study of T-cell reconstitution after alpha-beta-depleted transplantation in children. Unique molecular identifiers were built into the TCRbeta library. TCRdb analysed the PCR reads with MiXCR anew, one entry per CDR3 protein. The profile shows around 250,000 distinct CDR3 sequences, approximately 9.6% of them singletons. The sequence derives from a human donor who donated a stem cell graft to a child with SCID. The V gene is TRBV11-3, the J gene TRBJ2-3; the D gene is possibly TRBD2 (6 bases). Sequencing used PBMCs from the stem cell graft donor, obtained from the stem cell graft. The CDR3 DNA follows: TGTGCCAGCAGCCGGGGGTCGGGGGGCACAGATACGCAGTATTTT. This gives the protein CASSRGSGGTDTQYF.